A single TCR beta chain is shown here with its context. Its antigen is not identified. The CDR3 loop spans 17 amino acids. V gave up 6 bases and J gave up 7 bases, with 26 bases separating them. Germline CDR1 and CDR2: SNHLY and FYNNEI. Vbeta (60) and Jbeta (13) primers were used in the PCR. TCRdb's copy holds only in-frame clones and misses some; the assay was immunoSEQ multiplex PCR. The data hold 150,000 to 200,000 clones, with approximately 78% observed a single time. The record originates from a study of cytomegalovirus exposure and HLA in healthy donors. Findings of the study overall: Follow-up analysis later connected one missense variant in DCLRE1C with trimming of TCR beta V- and J-genes.

The source of this sequence is a human donor in good health. V usage is TRBV2 and J usage is TRBJ2-3; weak D call: TRBD2 (5 bases). The material sequenced was PBMCs. The CDR3 sequence: CASRYNLGETTWNTQYF. The CDR3 DNA reads as TGTGCCAGCAGGTACAACCTCGGGGAGACGACCTGGAATACGCAGTATTTT. Filled out from reference TRBV2 and TRBJ2-3, the complete variable domain reads EPEVTQTPSHQVTQMGQEVILRCVPISNHLYFYWYRQILGQKVEFLVSFYNNEISEKSEIFDDQFSVERPDGSNFTLKIRSTKLEDSAMYFCASRYNLGETTWNTQYFGPGTRLTVL.